This T cell receptor beta chain was profiled in a study of CD8+CD57+ T cells in acquired aplastic anemia. For the study at large: For CD4+ cells, healthy donors had an average of about 10.8 million reads.

Trimming took 4 bases from V and 5 from J; bases not matched to a gene: 7. CDR3 length equals 16 residues. Germline CDR1 reads LNHNV; CDR2 reads YYDKDF (reference sequence). According to the study, genomic DNA was the template for TCR beta VDJ and CDR3 profiling. TCRdb recomputed calls from the reads with MiXCR, one row per CDR3 protein. The repertoire holds 150,000 or so distinct CDR3 sequences, with around 60% as singletons. This clonotype was counted a few times. Specimen: sorted CD4+, CD8+, or CD8+CD57+ T cells (not recorded which) from PBMCs. The receptor was isolated from a human donor in good health. The chain carries TRBV15 and TRBJ2-5, with 13 bases aligning to TRBD2. Here the CDR3 DNA reads TGTGCCACCAGCAAAGGGACTAGCGGGACGGGGGAGACCCAGTACTTC. It yields the protein CATSKGTSGTGETQYF.